The entry below describes one T cell receptor (beta chain). Its antigen is currently unknown. Sequencing libraries made from TCR beta cDNA carried unique molecular identifiers. A single record per CDR3 protein comes from TCRdb applying MiXCR to the PCR reads. The data show under 650,000 distinct CDR3 sequences, 44% seen once. CDR3 length equals 16 residues. The V segment lost 6 bases and the J segment 4 bases; nucleotides outside the gene matches: 13. From germline, CDR1 is SGHAT and CDR2 FQNNGV. These data originate in a study of post-analysis software for immune sequencing data. Study-wide points: Higher frequency in patients than in controls was seen for roughly five TRBV segments, with TRBV5-6, TRBV5-1 and TRBV20-1 among them. The authors found that F measure strongly co-clustered same-batch samples.

The chain employs TRBV11-2 and TRBJ2-3; 7 nucleotides align to TRBD2. The material sequenced was blood. This sequence was found in a girl aged 10 to 17 with multiple sclerosis. The CDR3 sequence: CASSFSGTMRADTQYF. In nucleotides, the CDR3 is TGTGCCAGCAGTTTCTCCGGGACTATGAGGGCAGATACGCAGTATTTT.